This T cell receptor (beta chain) was retrieved from a study of blood T cell repertoires in COVID-19. Study-level information: From the United States, Italy and Spain came samples of acute and convalescent COVID-19.

At least ten counts were recorded for this clone. The CDR3 is 15 residues long. Deletions cut 0 bases from V and 7 bases from J, with 13 bases between. CDR1 is PRHDT and CDR2 is FYEKMQ in the germline V gene (reference sequence). Clones were sequenced by immunoSEQ multiplex PCR, and TCRdb holds only the in-frame ones, with some missing. The sample carries 150,000 to 200,000 clones, 70% to 90% recorded once. The V and J genes are TRBV13 and TRBJ2-1, with D maybe TRBD2 (5 bases). The TCR sequence derives from a woman in her fifties or sixties who had recovered from COVID-19. The source material was PBMCs or T cells enriched from blood (not recorded which). CDR3 sequence: CASSLGRMGENEQFF. The CDR3 DNA reads TGTGCCAGCAGCTTAGGCAGGATGGGAGAGAATGAGCAGTTCTTC. Full variable domain (missing parts from reference TRBV13 and TRBJ2-1): AAGVIQSPRHLIKEKRETATLKCYPIPRHDTVYWYQQGPGQDPQFLISFYEKMQSDKGSIPDRFSAQQFSDYHSELNMSSLELGDSALYFCASSLGRMGENEQFFGPGTRLTVL.